The 25 T cell receptor beta chains in this list originate from one sample, sequenced in a study of CD8+ T cells in alopecia areata. Treatment specified: oral pan-JAK inhibitor, 5-10 mg twice daily. Once RNA had been extracted, it was reverse transcribed into cDNA to act as the sequencing template. Assay: immunoSEQ multiplex PCR; the TCRdb copy retains only in-frame clones and omits some. The repertoire holds 150,000 to 250,000 clones, with 60% as singletons. The source material was CD4+ T cells sorted from blood, sampled at week 4, from a patient treated with tofacitinib. The source is a human donor with alopecia areata.

The chain carries TRBV4-1 and TRBJ2-4; 8 bases match TRBD2. The V gene end was trimmed by 0 bases and the J gene end by 16 bases; junction bases not matched to a gene: 8. The CDR3 has 13 amino acids. CDR1 and CDR2 from the germline V gene are MGHRA and YSYEKL. CDR3 sequence reads: CASSQDARGGLYF. Written as DNA, the CDR3 is TGCGCCAGCAGCCAAGATGCTCGCGGGGGGTTATACTTC.

V and J are TRBV6-1 and TRBJ1-2; possible D gene TRBD1, 6 bases. Germline assignment: CDR1 MNHNS and CDR2 SASEGT. This CDR3 region has 13 residues. V lost 7 bases to trimming and J lost 4 bases, with 13 bases between them. CDR3 sequence: CASTAQGSYGYTF. CDR3 DNA sequence: TGTGCCAGCACTGCACAGGGATCCTATGGCTACACCTTC.

This chain connects TRBV29-1 to TRBJ1-1; TRBD1 is a possible D gene (5 bases). The CDR3 sequence is 14 residues long. The V and J ends lost 4 bases and 3 bases respectively, with 15 bases between them. Looked up from germline, CDR1 is SQVTM and CDR2 is ANQGSEA. The CDR3 sequence is CSVGQGLTDTEAFF. The CDR3 DNA is TGCAGCGTTGGGCAGGGCTTAACCGACACTGAAGCTTTCTTT.

The chain has TRBV19 and TRBJ1-6; D call uncertain. The CDR3 covers 15 residues. Germline values: CDR1 LNHDA, CDR2 SQIVND (reference sequence). V dropped 7 bases and J dropped 7 bases, with 17 bases sitting between them. The CDR3 is CASMEENRQNSPLHF. The CDR3 DNA is TGTGCCAGTATGGAGGAGAATCGACAAAATTCACCCCTCCACTTT.

The rearrangement links TRBV6-6 to TRBJ1-2; D gene uncertain. The CDR3 covers 13 residues. V lost 3 bases and J 4 bases, leaving 9 bases between the germline ends. The germline V gene has CDR1 MNHNY and CDR2 SVGAGI (reference sequence). This CDR3 reads CASSYWPPYGYTF. CDR3 DNA: TGTGCCAGCAGTTATTGGCCGCCCTATGGCTACACCTTC.

The table lists this clone with a count of one. CDR3 loop: CASSSPLVEVLKTQYF. DNA for the CDR3: TGTGCCAGCAGCTCCCCCTTAGTGGAGGTTTTGAAGACCCAGTACTTC. The V and J genes are TRBV5-6 and TRBJ2-5; a weak D match, TRBD2 (5 bases). Trimming left V 3 bases short and J 6 bases short, with 21 bases between. The germline V gene has CDR1 SGHDT and CDR2 YYEEEE. This CDR3 region has 16 residues.

This chain links TRBV6-1 with TRBJ1-2; 8 bases agree with TRBD1. Germline CDR1 is MNHNS and CDR2 is SASEGT. After removal of 5 bases from V and 9 bases from J, the junction contained 11 bases not matched to a gene. The CDR3 runs 14 residues. CDR3 in DNA: TGTGCCAGCAGTATGAGGTCAACAGGGGGGAGCTACACCTTC. Translating it yields CASSMRSTGGSYTF.

V usage is TRBV5-1 and J usage is TRBJ2-7, with a possible D match to TRBD1 (5 bases). Germline V gene data show CDR1 as SGHRS and CDR2 as YFSETQ. With 2 bases removed from V and 3 bases from J, the gap between germline ends came to 9 bases. There are 13 residues in the CDR3. The CDR3 protein is CASSFPGNYEQYF. In DNA form, the CDR3 reads TGCGCCAGCAGCTTTCCAGGGAACTACGAGCAGTACTTC.

This clone was recorded a few times. The rearrangement uses TRBV4-1 and TRBJ2-5, with D possibly being TRBD2 (6 bases). Trimming pared 3 bases from V and 0 bases from J, leaving 17 bases between. This CDR3 is 17 amino acids long. Per germline, CDR1 MGHRA and CDR2 YSYEKL. CDR3 protein: CASSQNGRRGYQETQYF. In DNA form, the CDR3 reads TGCGCCAGCAGCCAGAATGGCCGCCGGGGGTACCAAGAGACCCAGTACTTC.

The rearrangement uses TRBV5-4 and TRBJ2-1; D is undetermined. The CDR3 extends over 13 amino acids. Trimming removed 3 bases at V and 4 bases at J, with 8 bases between. Per the germline V gene, CDR1 is SGHNT and CDR2 is YYREEE (reference sequence). CDR3 amino acids: CASSSKQYNEQFF. The DNA of the CDR3 is TGTGCCAGCAGCTCGAAACAGTACAATGAGCAGTTCTTC.

The genes are TRBV4-1 and TRBJ2-5; tentatively, D is TRBD1 (6 bases). The CDR3 has 16 amino acids. V was shortened by 1 base and J by 0 bases, with 12 bases between the two germline ends. The V gene's germline CDR1 is MGHRA and CDR2 YSYEKL. The CDR3 loop reads CASSQGAGAYQETQYF. CDR3 bases: TGCGCCAGCAGCCAAGGGGCAGGGGCGTACCAAGAGACCCAGTACTTC.

This clone has a handful of counts. The V gene is TRBV11-2, the J gene TRBJ1-5; the D is unclear. The CDR3 has 13 amino acids. In germline, CDR1 is SGHAT, CDR2 FQNNGV. Trimming took off 5 bases at V and 0 bases at J, with 5 bases between the two ends. The CDR3 reads CASSRHSNQPQHF. Here the CDR3 DNA reads TGTGCCAGCAGCAGGCATAGCAATCAGCCCCAGCATTTT.

The rearrangement links TRBV20-1 to TRBJ2-7; unclear D gene. The V and J ends lost 0 bases and 3 bases respectively, with 0 bases between them. Germline loops: CDR1 DFQATT, CDR2 SNEGSKA (reference sequence). The CDR3 contains 10 residues. The CDR3 DNA follows: TGCAGTGCTAGAGACTACGAGCAGTACTTC. Amino acid sequence: CSARDYEQYF.

This clone was detected only once. The chain employs TRBV25-1 and TRBJ2-5; 7 bases map to TRBD1. J gave up 4 bases and V 3 bases, and 8 bases lay outside the gene matches. The V gene's germline CDR1 is MGHDK and CDR2 SYGVNS. The CDR3 spans 15 residues. Here the CDR3 DNA reads TGTGCCAGCAGTGACCCGGGACAGCGCCTAGAGACCCAGTACTTC. Translating it yields CASSDPGQRLETQYF.

The chain recombines TRBV29-1 with TRBJ2-5; 7 nucleotides align to TRBD1. This CDR3 region has 12 residues. The germline V gene encodes CDR1 SQVTM and CDR2 ANQGSEA. The trim removed 7 bases at V and 4 bases at J, leaving 6 bases unmatched. The CDR3 loop is CSAEPGGETQYF. The CDR3 coding sequence is TGCAGCGCCGAACCAGGGGGAGAGACCCAGTACTTC.

A remark on this clone: The sample holds other DNA sequences that translate to the same CDR3. The CDR3 spells CAWSVQGGNTIYF. In nucleotides, the CDR3 is TGTGCCTGGAGTGTACAGGGAGGAAACACCATATATTTT. The chain uses TRBV30 and TRBJ1-3, with a tentative D call TRBD1 (6 bases). CDR1 and CDR2 (germline): GTSNPN, SVGIG (reference sequence). This CDR3 region has 13 residues. V was shortened by 0 bases and J by 4 bases, with 7 bases between the two germline ends.

This rearrangement joins TRBV12-2 to TRBJ2-5; the listed D gene, TRBD2, was not tested against the DNA. TRBV12-2 constitutes a pseudogene. The CDR3 sequence is 16 residues long. Written as DNA, the CDR3 is TGTGCAAGTCGCTTAGCGGGACTAGCGGGGGGGGAGACCCAGTACTTC. It yields the protein CASRLAGLAGGETQYF.

V usage is TRBV29-1 and J usage is TRBJ2-5; D gene unclear. This CDR3 is built from 12 residues. Looked up from germline, CDR1 is SQVTM and CDR2 is ANQGSEA. V was clipped by 4 bases and J by 2 bases, with 8 bases between them. The CDR3 nucleotides read TGCAGCGTTGCCCCCTATCAAGAGACCCAGTACTTC. It yields the protein CSVAPYQETQYF.

The chain combines TRBV5-1 with TRBJ1-4; 9 bases align to TRBD1. The CDR3 is 15 amino acids. Germline trimming cut 0 bases from V and 6 bases from J; bases unmatched to any gene: 3. Germline assignment: CDR1 SGHRS and CDR2 YFSETQ. The CDR3 here is CASSLEGQGDEKLFF. For the CDR3, the DNA is TGCGCCAGCAGCTTGGAGGGACAGGGTGATGAAAAACTGTTTTTT.

This clone showed up just once. This chain uses TRBV29-1 with TRBJ2-5; TRBD1 or TRBD2 may be the D gene (5 bases each). The CDR3 has 14 residues. Per germline, CDR1 SQVTM and CDR2 ANQGSEA. The V end lost 3 bases, the J end lost 5 bases, and 16 bases lay between the germline ends. CDR3 amino acids: CSVERGALLETQYF. The CDR3, as DNA: TGCAGCGTTGAGAGGGGCGCCCTCCTTGAGACCCAGTACTTC.

This clone was seen more than once but under ten times. The chain couples TRBV29-1 to TRBJ1-1; the D is unclear. CDR3 size: 13 residues. Germline CDR1 SQVTM, CDR2 ANQGSEA. The V and J ends lost 3 bases and 2 bases respectively, with 10 bases between them. The CDR3 DNA follows: TGCAGCGTTGAGGAGCAGCTCAACACTGAAGCTTTCTTT. Amino acids: CSVEEQLNTEAFF.

This chain links TRBV5-4 with TRBJ2-7, with 7 bases aligning to TRBD1. After removal of 3 bases from V and 3 bases from J, the junction contained 3 bases not matched to a gene. The CDR3 runs to 13 residues. Germline CDR1 SGHNT, CDR2 YYREEE (reference sequence). The CDR3 region is CASSSTGFYEQYF. The CDR3 DNA follows: TGTGCCAGCAGCTCGACAGGGTTCTACGAGCAGTACTTC.

This clone was observed a handful of times. The V and J genes are TRBV6-1 and TRBJ1-3, with a weak D call TRBD1 (5 bases). The CDR3 runs to 16 residues. V shed 3 bases and J shed 9 bases, with 21 bases lying between them. Per germline, CDR1 MNHNS and CDR2 SASEGT. The CDR3 sequence: CASSDQPPGRRSTIYF. As DNA, the CDR3 is TGTGCCAGCAGTGATCAACCCCCGGGACGCCGCAGCACCATATATTTT.

V and J are TRBV29-1 and TRBJ1-5; D gene unclear. This CDR3 has 13 residues. The V gene's germline CDR1 is SQVTM and CDR2 ANQGSEA. Trimming removed 8 bases from V and 8 bases from J, with 19 bases in between. The CDR3: CSPPPGPKKPQHF. Here the CDR3 DNA reads TGCAGCCCACCCCCCGGCCCCAAAAAGCCCCAGCATTTT.

This clone came up a few times. The CDR3 nucleotides read TGCGCCAGCAGCCAAGATATGAGGGTACAGTTCTTC. Translated, it gives CASSQDMRVQFF. This chain joins TRBV4-3 and TRBJ2-1, with D possibly TRBD2 on 5 matching bases. The CDR3 covers 12 residues. Deletions cut 0 bases from V and 13 bases from J, with 10 bases between. Germline values: CDR1 LGHNA, CDR2 YSLEER.